This T cell receptor beta chain was profiled in a study of blood T cell repertoires in COVID-19. Repertoires were generated with immunoSEQ multiplex PCR, while TCRdb's copy carries only in-frame clones and drops some. There are under 130,000 clones in the sample; 84% occur only once, and more than 10% lies in the top ten. The germline V gene encodes CDR1 SGHTA and CDR2 FQGNSA. The CDR3 length is 16 residues. Trimming pared 5 bases from V and 2 bases from J, leaving 16 bases between. This clonotype originated in a human donor in a cohort sampled during active COVID-19. Sequenced sample: peripheral blood. This chain connects TRBV7-2 to TRBJ1-5; D is undetermined. In DNA form, the CDR3 reads TGTGCCAGCAGCCCCGAGGGTCAGAGGGGCAATCAGCCCCAGCATTTT. Residues: CASSPEGQRGNQPQHF.